The 19 T cell receptor beta chains below were found in one sample sequenced in a study of a mutant IDH1 vaccine in newly diagnosed glioma. Clones were sequenced by immunoSEQ multiplex PCR, and TCRdb holds only the in-frame ones, with some missing. The sample has about 55,000 clones; under 90% are singletons. Their target antigens are unknown. Indicated time point: week 23, last vaccination. Doses consisted of 300 ug of mutant IDH1 20-mer peptide each, paired with topical imiquimod. Source: PBMCs, taken from a glioma patient whose treatment included an IDH1 peptide vaccine. The receptors stem from a man between 40 and 49 years old with glioma.

J is TRBJ2-5 and V is TRBV5-6; a weak D match, TRBD1 (5 bases). CDR3 size: 14 residues. Germline V gives CDR1 SGHDT, CDR2 YYEEEE. Trimming pared 2 bases from V and 2 bases from J, leaving 10 bases between. This CDR3 is CASSFKGPQETQYF. Written as DNA, the CDR3 is TGTGCCAGCAGCTTCAAGGGGCCGCAAGAGACCCAGTACTTC. Full variable domain (missing parts from reference TRBV5-6 and TRBJ2-5): DAGVTQSPTHLIKTRGQQVTLRCSPKSGHDTVSWYQQALGQGPQFIFQYYEEEERQRGNFPDRFSGHQFPNYSSELNVNALLLGDSALYLCASSFKGPQETQYFGPGTRLLVL.

This chain uses TRBV7-8 with TRBJ2-7; D perhaps matches TRBD1 (6 bases). The CDR3 is 15 amino acids. From germline, CDR1 is SGHVS and CDR2 FQNEAQ. The V and J ends lost 1 base and 9 bases respectively, with 19 bases between them. Here the CDR3 reads CASSLGGQGIGGQYF. As DNA, the CDR3 is TGTGCCAGCAGCTTAGGGGGCCAGGGGATCGGTGGGCAGTACTTC.

The chain uses TRBV10-2 and TRBJ2-7; D perhaps matches TRBD2 (5 bases). Germline-derived CDR1 and CDR2 are WSHSY and SAAADI. The V end lost 4 bases, the J end lost 4 bases, and 14 bases lay between the germline ends. The CDR3 loop spans 14 amino acids. The CDR3 region is CASSVGREKYEQYF. CDR3 DNA: TGCGCCAGCAGTGTTGGAAGGGAGAAATACGAGCAGTACTTC.

The chain joins TRBV5-4 to TRBJ1-6; 8 bases map to TRBD1. After removal of 4 bases from V and 5 bases from J, the junction contained 11 bases not matched to a gene. Per the germline V gene, CDR1 is SGHNT and CDR2 is YYREEE (reference sequence). The CDR3 extends over 17 amino acids. The CDR3 DNA follows: TGTGCCAGCAGCCAAACCCGGGGACAGGAGAATAATTCACCCCTCCACTTT. Translated, it gives CASSQTRGQENNSPLHF.

The chain combines TRBV6-5 with TRBJ1-2; D is unclear. This CDR3 spans 14 amino acids. In germline, CDR1 is MNHEY, CDR2 SVGAGI. V was pared by 2 bases and J by 2 bases, with 9 bases between. The CDR3 here is CASSYDTKNYGYTF. The CDR3 DNA sequence: TGTGCCAGCAGTTACGACACTAAGAACTATGGCTACACCTTC.

The CDR3: CASSSGHSYGYTF. CDR3 coding DNA: TGTGCCAGCAGCTCGGGACACAGTTATGGCTACACCTTC. This chain connects TRBV7-8 to TRBJ1-2, with a weak D call TRBD1 (6 bases). CDR1 is SGHVS, CDR2 FQNEAQ, per germline. The CDR3 is made up of 13 amino acids. The V gene lost 4 bases and the J gene lost 5 bases, with 11 bases spanning the gap.

The rearrangement joins TRBV11-2 to TRBJ2-5; D might be TRBD1 (5 bases). Trimming shortened V by 3 bases and J by 4 bases, and 9 bases separated the two germline ends. Per the germline V gene, CDR1 is SGHAT and CDR2 is FQNNGV. This CDR3 comprises 13 residues. CDR3 residues: CASSFQGVETQYF. The CDR3, as DNA: TGTGCCAGCAGCTTTCAAGGGGTAGAGACCCAGTACTTC.

V is TRBV7-9 and J is TRBJ2-3, with 7 bases that match TRBD2. Trimming removed 5 bases from V and 1 base from J; junction bases left unmatched: 6. The CDR3 loop spans 15 amino acids. The germline gives CDR1 SEHNR, CDR2 FQNEAQ (reference sequence). The CDR3 DNA sequence: TGTGCCAGCAGCACGCGGGACTACCGCACAGATACGCAGTATTTT. It codes for CASSTRDYRTDTQYF.

V is TRBV30 and J is TRBJ2-7; D remains unclear. V was pared by 3 bases and J by 6 bases, with 12 bases between. The germline V gene encodes CDR1 GTSNPN and CDR2 SVGIG (reference sequence). This CDR3 is built from 12 residues. CDR3 residues: CAWRSDGGEQYF. The CDR3 DNA sequence: TGTGCCTGGAGAAGTGATGGCGGCGAGCAGTACTTC.

The gene calls are TRBV7-9 and TRBJ1-3; TRBD1 agrees at 8 bases. Germline trimming cut 1 base from V and 3 bases from J; bases unmatched to any gene: 2. Germline V gene sequence: CDR1 SEHNR, CDR2 FQNEAQ (reference sequence). The CDR3 contains 15 residues. The CDR3 nucleotides read TGTGCCAGCAGCTTAGGCGGACAGGGTGGAAACACCATATATTTT. This translates into CASSLGGQGGNTIYF.

The rearrangement joins TRBV5-6 to TRBJ2-1; 9 nucleotides match TRBD2. The CDR3 runs to 15 residues. V lost 2 bases, J lost 6 bases, and 6 bases stayed unmatched. Germline-derived CDR1 and CDR2 are SGHDT and YYEEEE. The CDR3 region has the DNA TGTGCCAGCAGCTTACAGCGGGGGGTCCGCAATGAGCAGTTCTTC. Amino acid sequence: CASSLQRGVRNEQFF. The full variable domain, in which reference TRBV5-6 and TRBJ2-1 provide the parts outside the CDR3, is DAGVTQSPTHLIKTRGQQVTLRCSPKSGHDTVSWYQQALGQGPQFIFQYYEEEERQRGNFPDRFSGHQFPNYSSELNVNALLLGDSALYLCASSLQRGVRNEQFFGPGTRLTVL.

The chain has TRBV6-5 and TRBJ2-7; maybe TRBD2 (6 bases). The germline V gene encodes CDR1 MNHEY and CDR2 SVGAGI. The V end was cut by 6 bases, the J end by 1 base, with 16 bases between. This CDR3 region has 15 residues. The CDR3 reads CASRREDGHSYEQYF. The CDR3 nucleotides read TGTGCCAGCAGAAGGGAGGACGGACATTCCTACGAGCAGTACTTC.

CDR3 region: CASSQGPAGARPYEQYF. The CDR3, as DNA: TGTGCCAGCAGCCAAGGACCAGCGGGGGCGAGACCCTACGAGCAGTACTTC. The rearrangement uses TRBV4-2 and TRBJ2-7; the match to TRBD2 covers 8 bases. The CDR3 loop spans 17 amino acids. With 1 base clipped from V and 2 bases from J, the junction kept 10 bases outside the gene matches. The V gene's germline CDR1 is LGHNA and CDR2 YNFKEQ.

The chain employs TRBV2 and TRBJ2-5; TRBD2 matches 11 bases. This CDR3 is built from 15 residues. CDR1 and CDR2 from the germline V gene are SNHLY and FYNNEI. With 2 bases clipped from V and 4 bases from J, the junction kept 3 bases outside the gene matches. The CDR3 loop is CASSETSGGVETQYF. DNA for the CDR3: TGTGCCAGCAGTGAAACTAGCGGGGGAGTAGAGACCCAGTACTTC.

The gene calls are TRBV9 and TRBJ2-7; TRBD1 or TRBD2 may be the D gene (5 bases each). The CDR3 totals 13 residues. V dropped 5 bases and J dropped 0 bases, with 9 bases sitting between them. Germline V gene lookup returns CDR1 SGDLS and CDR2 YYNGEE. The CDR3 sequence: CASSRGDSYEQYF. The CDR3 DNA sequence: TGTGCCAGCAGTCGGGGCGACTCCTACGAGCAGTACTTC.

The chain employs TRBV19 and TRBJ2-7, with D tentatively TRBD2 (6 bases). Trimming took off 9 bases at V and 2 bases at J, with 8 bases between the two ends. CDR1 and CDR2 (germline): LNHDA, SQIVND (reference sequence). The CDR3 has 11 amino acids. CDR3 sequence: CARRLAYEQYF. For the CDR3, the DNA is TGTGCCAGGAGACTAGCCTACGAGCAGTACTTC.

CDR3 sequence: CSVSVGEAGELFF. The CDR3 DNA reads as TGCAGCGTTAGCGTGGGGGAGGCCGGGGAGCTGTTTTTT. The chain carries TRBV29-1 and TRBJ2-2; possible D gene TRBD2, 6 bases. The CDR3 runs to 13 residues. V was trimmed by 5 bases and J by 6 bases, leaving 13 bases between them. Germline CDR1 SQVTM, CDR2 ANQGSEA.

V gene TRBV27 combines with J gene TRBJ2-7; D may be TRBD1 or TRBD2 (5 bases each). V lost 6 bases and J lost 7, with 19 bases in between. CDR3 length: 14 amino acids. Germline V gene lookup returns CDR1 MNHEY and CDR2 SMNVEV (reference sequence). Written as DNA, the CDR3 is TGTGCCAGCAGAGAGGGGCCCGACCATCTGGAGCAGTACTTC. It codes for CASREGPDHLEQYF.

The chain has TRBV28 and TRBJ1-5; a possible D gene is TRBD1 (5 bases). In germline, CDR1 is MDHEN, CDR2 SYDVKM. This CDR3 is 18 amino acids long. V dropped 8 bases and J dropped 2 bases, with 25 bases sitting between them. Here the CDR3 DNA reads TGTGCCAGCCTTCAGGTCCGGGGCCAGATTGCGCGCAATCAGCCCCAGCATTTT. It translates to CASLQVRGQIARNQPQHF.